Each of the 20 T cell receptor beta chains below was sequenced from the same sample in a study of blood T cell repertoires in COVID-19 (TCRdb year 2020). The method behind the library was the immunoSEQ multiplex PCR assay. Sourced from immuneACCESS, this table was stored by TCRdb with only in-frame sequences that have V and J called. A share of the clones is absent; for the studies checked, an unresolved V gene accounts for under half, and the remainder has no known explanation. The sample has roughly 260,000 clones on record, roughly 90% of them singletons. Around 11% of the sample comes from the top ten. The sample consisted of peripheral blood. These receptor sequences come from a woman under 40 with COVID-19, enrolled during active disease.

The chain recombines TRBV5-6 with TRBJ1-4; 8 bases map to TRBD1. Unmatched junction bases numbered 14, after V lost 0 bases and J lost 7 bases. The CDR3 extends over 18 amino acids. CDR1 and CDR2 from the germline V gene are SGHDT and YYEEEE. CDR3: CASSLAGGGDVSLEKLFF. CDR3 bases: TGTGCCAGCAGCTTGGCAGGGGGCGGGGACGTTAGCCTTGAAAAACTGTTTTTT. Together with reference TRBV5-6 and TRBJ1-4, the CDR3 gives the full variable domain: DAGVTQSPTHLIKTRGQQVTLRCSPKSGHDTVSWYQQALGQGPQFIFQYYEEEERQRGNFPDRFSGHQFPNYSSELNVNALLLGDSALYLCASSLAGGGDVSLEKLFFGSGTQLSVL.

This CDR3 reads CASSPSGGSTDTQYF. The CDR3 DNA is TGTGCCAGCAGCCCTAGCGGGGGAAGCACAGATACGCAGTATTTT. V is TRBV28 and J is TRBJ2-3; 10 positions agree with TRBD2. Germline CDR1 is MDHEN and CDR2 is SYDVKM. The CDR3 totals 15 residues. The V and J ends lost 6 bases and 0 bases, in that order; junction bases with no gene match: 3.

The genes are TRBV27 and TRBJ2-5; 9 bases line up with TRBD1. Germline CDR1 is MNHEY and CDR2 is SMNVEV (reference sequence). V was pared by 7 bases and J by 7 bases, with 16 bases of the junction left unmatched. The CDR3 consists of 16 residues. The chain's CDR3 is CASTPSTGTGLVTQYF. CDR3 DNA sequence: TGTGCCAGCACCCCCTCCACGGGGACAGGGTTAGTGACCCAGTACTTC.

The V call is TRBV10-3, the J call TRBJ2-7; TRBD1 agrees at 7 bases. The CDR3 has 12 residues. J lost 6 bases, V lost 4 bases, and 3 bases had no gene match. Germline V gene lookup returns CDR1 ENHRY and CDR2 SYGVKD. The CDR3 protein is CAISGDRAEQYF. CDR3 DNA: TGTGCCATCAGTGGAGACAGGGCCGAGCAGTACTTC.

V usage is TRBV5-4 and J usage is TRBJ1-1; D is uncertain. Germline V CDR1 and CDR2: SGHNT, YYREEE (reference sequence). Between the trimmed V and J ends, which lost 2 bases and 1 base, there was a span of 9 bases. The CDR3 consists of 14 residues. The CDR3, as DNA: TGTGCCAGCAGCTTTATCTACCAGAACACTGAAGCTTTCTTT. This encodes CASSFIYQNTEAFF.

The V call is TRBV19, the J call TRBJ1-1, with D tentatively TRBD1 (5 bases). CDR3 size: 14 residues. Trimming took off 6 bases at V and 5 bases at J, with 16 bases between the two ends. The germline V gene encodes CDR1 LNHDA and CDR2 SQIVND (reference sequence). The CDR3 DNA is TGTGCCAGTAGCATATCCCCCCGACAGACTGAAGCTTTCTTT. Translation: CASSISPRQTEAFF.

A note on this clone: Other nucleotide sequences from this sample produce the same CDR3. V usage is TRBV6-2 or TRBV6-3 and J usage is TRBJ1-2, with TRBD1 identical over 11 bases. The CDR3 is made up of 15 amino acids. Unmatched junction bases numbered 5, after V lost 2 bases and J lost 6 bases. CDR1 MNHEY and CDR2 SVGEGT come from the germline V gene. The CDR3 loop is CASSYSRTGGDGYTF. The DNA for the CDR3 is TGTGCCAGCAGTTACAGCCGGACAGGGGGCGATGGCTACACCTTC.

The rearrangement joins TRBV27 to TRBJ1-5; the D is unclear. The CDR3 extends over 13 amino acids. V was cut by 3 bases and J by 7 bases, with 10 bases left in between. The V gene's germline CDR1 is MNHEY and CDR2 SMNVEV (reference sequence). This CDR3 reads CASSFLGRQPQHF. CDR3 DNA sequence: TGTGCCAGCAGTTTCCTAGGCCGACAGCCCCAGCATTTT.

V and J are TRBV10-1 and TRBJ2-3; 12 nucleotides agree with TRBD2. With V trimmed by 5 bases and J by 1 base, 1 base remained unmatched. The germline V gene encodes CDR1 WNHNN and CDR2 SYGVQD (reference sequence). CDR3 length: 15 residues. The CDR3 spells CASSRLAGGTDTQYF. DNA of the CDR3: TGCGCCAGCAGTAGACTAGCGGGAGGCACAGATACGCAGTATTTT.

The V call is TRBV9, the J call TRBJ2-5; 12 nucleotides agree with TRBD2. The CDR3 length is 16 residues. Germline values: CDR1 SGDLS, CDR2 YYNGEE. With V trimmed by 3 bases and J by 4 bases, 7 bases remained unmatched. The CDR3 here is CASSAASGRGRETQYF. The CDR3 DNA reads TGTGCCAGCAGCGCGGCTAGCGGGAGGGGGCGAGAGACCCAGTACTTC.

The gene calls are TRBV19 and TRBJ2-7; TRBD1 agrees at 9 bases. The junction had 12 bases not matched to a gene; V was cut back by 3 bases and J by 6 bases. CDR1 and CDR2 (germline): LNHDA, SQIVND (reference sequence). There are 16 residues in the CDR3. The CDR3 reads CASSMTSGTGSSEQYF. Written as DNA, the CDR3 is TGTGCCAGTAGTATGACCTCCGGGACAGGGTCGAGCGAGCAGTACTTC.

Only a few counts were recorded for this clone. V is TRBV5-1 and J is TRBJ2-1, with TRBD2 as a possible D gene (6 bases). The germline CDR1 and CDR2 sequences are SGHRS and YFSETQ. Trimming left V 5 bases short and J 2 bases short, with 11 bases between. The CDR3 consists of 14 residues. CDR3 residues: CASRRGNTYNEQFF. Here the CDR3 DNA reads TGCGCCAGCAGGCGGGGTAATACCTACAATGAGCAGTTCTTC.

This chain connects TRBV5-8 to TRBJ2-3; TRBD2 matches at 7 bases. The CDR3 runs 13 residues. V dropped 5 bases and J dropped 4; count of bases not matched to a gene: 4. Germline V gene data show CDR1 as SGHTS and CDR2 as YDEGEE. CDR3 region: CASRGRVADTQYF. CDR3 DNA sequence: TGTGCCAGCAGGGGGAGGGTGGCAGATACGCAGTATTTT.

This sequence joins TRBV10-3 and TRBJ1-2, with 7 bases fitting TRBD1. CDR1 ENHRY and CDR2 SYGVKD come from the germline V gene. The ends lost 6 bases at V and 1 base at J; junction bases unmatched: 2. The CDR3 extends over 13 amino acids. Here the CDR3 DNA reads TGTGCCATCAGCCAGGGGGATAACTATGGCTACACCTTC. Residues: CAISQGDNYGYTF.

This clone has just one count. The CDR3 sequence: CSASSAHEQYF. The CDR3 coding sequence is TGCAGTGCTAGTAGCGCCCACGAGCAGTACTTC. The V call is TRBV20-1, the J call TRBJ2-7, with D tentatively TRBD2 (5 bases). Trimming cost V 3 bases and J 5 bases, with 8 bases left between them. Per germline, CDR1 DFQATT and CDR2 SNEGSKA (reference sequence). CDR3 length equals 11 residues.

This chain links TRBV5-1 with TRBJ2-1; 14 bases are a match to TRBD2. The CDR3 spans 15 residues. With V trimmed by 3 bases and J by 8 bases, 4 bases remained unmatched. Germline CDR1 is SGHRS and CDR2 is YFSETQ. The CDR3 is CASSWGLAGEDEQFF. The DNA of the CDR3 is TGCGCCAGCAGCTGGGGACTAGCGGGAGAGGATGAGCAGTTCTTC. The whole variable domain, remainder taken from reference TRBV5-1 and TRBJ2-1, is KAGVTQTPRYLIKTRGQQVTLSCSPISGHRSVSWYQQTPGQGLQFLFEYFSETQRNKGNFPGRFSGRQFSNSRSEMNVSTLELGDSALYLCASSWGLAGEDEQFFGPGTRLTVL.

The chain is built from TRBV20-1 and TRBJ2-7; maybe TRBD2 (7 bases). Germline CDR1 reads DFQATT; CDR2 reads SNEGSKA (reference sequence). The CDR3 totals 15 residues. The V gene lost 6 bases and the J gene lost 3 bases, with 21 bases spanning the gap. The CDR3 nucleotides are TGCAGTGCCAGTAGGGGGGGGACAACTTACTACGAGCAGTACTTC. Translation gives CSASRGGTTYYEQYF.

This clone was counted only a few times. V and J are TRBV10-3 and TRBJ2-3; D call uncertain. Between the trimmed V and J ends, which lost 0 bases and 4 bases, there was a span of 5 bases. Germline CDR1 and CDR2: ENHRY and SYGVKD. This CDR3 spans 13 amino acids. The CDR3 DNA follows: TGTGCCATCAGTGAGTCCGGTTCAGATACGCAGTATTTT. Protein product: CAISESGSDTQYF.

CDR3 residues: CASRTSGVTAGEQFF. The CDR3 DNA reads as TGTGCCAGTCGGACTAGCGGGGTGACTGCGGGTGAGCAGTTCTTC. The chain couples TRBV7-2 to TRBJ2-1; 12 bases match TRBD2. The CDR3 totals 15 residues. CDR1 and CDR2 (germline): SGHTA, FQGNSA. The V and J ends lost 9 bases and 9 bases, in that order; junction bases with no gene match: 12.

The chain joins TRBV4-3 to TRBJ2-1; maybe TRBD2 (5 bases). The CDR3 contains 14 residues. Germline CDR1 and CDR2: LGHNA and YSLEER. The V gene lost 1 base and the J gene lost 4 bases, with 8 bases spanning the gap. The CDR3 DNA sequence: TGCGCCAGCAGCCAAGGGACTTTTTACAATGAGCAGTTCTTC. Amino acids: CASSQGTFYNEQFF.